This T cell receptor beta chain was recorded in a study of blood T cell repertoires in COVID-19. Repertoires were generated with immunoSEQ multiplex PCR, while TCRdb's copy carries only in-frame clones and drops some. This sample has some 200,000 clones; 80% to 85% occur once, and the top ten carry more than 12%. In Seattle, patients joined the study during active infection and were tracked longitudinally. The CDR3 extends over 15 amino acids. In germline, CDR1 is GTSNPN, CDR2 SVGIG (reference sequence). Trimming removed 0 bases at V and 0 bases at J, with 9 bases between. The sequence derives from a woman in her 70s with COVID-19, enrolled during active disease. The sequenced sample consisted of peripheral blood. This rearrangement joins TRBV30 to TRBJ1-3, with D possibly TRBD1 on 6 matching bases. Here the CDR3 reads CAWSVPTGSGNTIYF. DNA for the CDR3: TGTGCCTGGAGTGTACCGACAGGCTCTGGAAACACCATATATTTT. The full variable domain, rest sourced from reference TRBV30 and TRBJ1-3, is SQTIHQWPATLVQPVGSPLSLECTVEGTSNPNLYWYRQAAGRGLQLLFYSVGIGQISSEVPQNLSASRPQDRQFILSSKKLLLSDSGFYLCAWSVPTGSGNTIYFGEGSWLTVV.